This note documents a single T cell receptor beta chain sequence. Its matching antigen is unknown. Germline CDR1 is KGHSH and CDR2 is LQKENI. V was pared by 0 bases and J by 8 bases, with 22 bases between. CDR3 length equals 17 residues. This table comes from immunoSEQ multiplex PCR, and its TCRdb copy is limited to in-frame clones, with some not included. The profile shows around 100,000 clones, 88% of them singletons. The sample originates from a study of identifying expanded T cells in peripheral blood. Whole-study results and caveats: Across healthy donors, higher total template counts meant significantly greater approximately two-week count variance. Technical replicates showed roughly 1.2 changed clones; roughly two weeks approximately 15; four weeks 19.

Healthy donors had no documented immune events, such as infections, while sampled. The sample comprised blood. This sequence originates from a person aged 18-70 years in good health. This chain connects TRBV18 to TRBJ1-2; a possible D gene is TRBD1 (6 bases). The CDR3 coding sequence is TGTGCCAGCTCACCACCGAATTTAGGAACAGGGAGGTACGGCTACACCTTC. Protein sequence: CASSPPNLGTGRYGYTF.